Shown below are 2 T cell receptor beta chains from a single sample sequenced in a study of human T cells and chemical hapten exposure (dated by TCRdb to the early 2020s). What the time point label conveys for this sample: pre-sensitization, week 0. The treatment or condition label for this specimen denotes: therapeutic diphenylcyclopropenone sensitization with weekly scalp DPC. Receptor amplification or capture employed RACE. Sequencing was carried out with a NextSeq 500. TCRdb reprocessed the public reads (quality trimming at Q25 with fastp, clone calling with MiXCR) and kept in-frame beta chains. Entries that share a CDR3 protein sequence are merged under the most common genes and DNA. The sample has approximately 260,000 distinct CDR3 sequences on record, almost 8% of them singletons. Less than 1.5% of the sample belongs to the ten largest clones. Specimen: whole blood, collected in connection with sensitization to the hapten diphenylcyclopropenone (DPC). Receptor source: a man between 18 and 29 years old with alopecia areata. Some clones in this sample may be carry-over from other donors' samples.

The CDR3 nucleotides are TGTGCCAGCTCACCACAGGGCTACAACACTGAAGCTTTCTTT. As protein: CASSPQGYNTEAFF. This chain links TRBV18 with TRBJ1-1; no clear D gene. Trimming took off 1 base at V and 2 bases at J, with 8 bases between the two ends. Germline CDR1 KGHSH, CDR2 LQKENI. This CDR3 has 14 residues.

The rearrangement uses TRBV10-3 and TRBJ2-7; possibly TRBD1 for D (5 bases). Germline loops: CDR1 ENHRY, CDR2 SYGVKD. The V gene lost 2 bases and the J gene lost 11 bases, with 19 bases spanning the gap. The CDR3 is 14 amino acids. In DNA form, the CDR3 reads TGTGCCATCAGTGAGACAGGACCACGCGAAGTCGAGTACTTC. Residues: CAISETGPREVEYF.